The following is a T cell receptor beta chain sequence with its context. TCRdb recomputed clones from the PCR reads via MiXCR. The sample lists more than 9,000 clones; roughly 28% were seen once. These data are taken from a study of metastatic and nonmetastatic thyroid tumors. Not a single patient had been given any form of treatment at any point before undergoing thyroid surgery. The CDR3 sequence is 13 residues long. In germline, CDR1 is SGHRS, CDR2 YFSETQ. V was trimmed by 4 bases and J by 5 bases, leaving 7 bases between them. Sequenced material: tumor tissue. V usage is TRBV5-1 and J usage is TRBJ1-6, with D perhaps TRBD1 (6 bases). This clonotype was obtained from a male donor with papillary thyroid cancer or a benign thyroid nodule (not recorded which). Some clones in this sample may be carry-over from other donors' samples. The CDR3 region is CASSRGDNSPLHF. The CDR3 DNA is TGCGCCAGCAGCAGGGGGGATAATTCACCCCTCCACTTT.